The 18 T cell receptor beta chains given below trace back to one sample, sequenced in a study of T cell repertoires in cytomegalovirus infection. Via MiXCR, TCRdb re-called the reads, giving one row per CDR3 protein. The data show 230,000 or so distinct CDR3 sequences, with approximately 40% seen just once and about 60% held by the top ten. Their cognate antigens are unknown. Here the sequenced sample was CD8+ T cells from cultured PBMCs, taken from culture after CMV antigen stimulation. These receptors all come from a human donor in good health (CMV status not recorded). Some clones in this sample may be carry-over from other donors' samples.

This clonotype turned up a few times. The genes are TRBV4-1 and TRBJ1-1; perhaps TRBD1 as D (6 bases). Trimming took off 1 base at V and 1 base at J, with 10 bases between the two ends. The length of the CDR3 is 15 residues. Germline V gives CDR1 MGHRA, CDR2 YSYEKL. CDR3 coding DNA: TGCGCCAGCAGCCAAGCCATAGGGGGGAACACTGAAGCTTTCTTT. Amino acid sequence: CASSQAIGGNTEAFF.

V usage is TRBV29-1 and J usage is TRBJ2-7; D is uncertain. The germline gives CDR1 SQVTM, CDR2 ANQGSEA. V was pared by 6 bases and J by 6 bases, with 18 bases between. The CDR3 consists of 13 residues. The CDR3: CSVESDRVGEQYF. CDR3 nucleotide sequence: TGCAGCGTCGAATCGGACCGCGTCGGCGAGCAGTACTTC.

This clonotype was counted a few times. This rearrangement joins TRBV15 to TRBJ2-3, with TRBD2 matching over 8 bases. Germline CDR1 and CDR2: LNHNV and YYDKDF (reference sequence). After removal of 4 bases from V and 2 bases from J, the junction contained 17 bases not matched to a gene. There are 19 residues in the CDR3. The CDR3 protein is CATSTAAPPRGGTTDTQYF. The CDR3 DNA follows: TGTGCCACCAGCACCGCTGCCCCTCCCCGCGGGGGGACCACAGATACGCAGTATTTT.

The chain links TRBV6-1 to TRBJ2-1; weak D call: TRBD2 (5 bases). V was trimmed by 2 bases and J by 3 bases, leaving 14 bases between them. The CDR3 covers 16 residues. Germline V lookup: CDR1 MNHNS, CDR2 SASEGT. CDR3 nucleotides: TGTGCCAGCAGTGAACACTGGGCGGGCTTCTACAATGAGCAGTTCTTC. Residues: CASSEHWAGFYNEQFF.

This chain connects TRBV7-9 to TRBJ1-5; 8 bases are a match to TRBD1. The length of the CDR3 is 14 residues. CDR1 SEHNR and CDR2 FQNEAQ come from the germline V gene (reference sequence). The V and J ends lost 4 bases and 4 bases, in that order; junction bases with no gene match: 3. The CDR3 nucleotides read TGTGCCAGCAGCTCGGGACAGGATAATCAGCCCCAGCATTTT. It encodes CASSSGQDNQPQHF.

The CDR3 DNA reads as TGTGCCAGCAGCTTTAGCGGGAGGGAGAGGAATGAGCAGTTCTTC. Amino acids: CASSFSGRERNEQFF. The V gene is TRBV7-9, the J gene TRBJ2-1; 11 nucleotides line up with TRBD2. The CDR3 consists of 15 residues. Looked up from germline, CDR1 is SEHNR and CDR2 is FQNEAQ (reference sequence). After removal of 3 bases from V and 7 bases from J, the junction contained 5 bases not matched to a gene.

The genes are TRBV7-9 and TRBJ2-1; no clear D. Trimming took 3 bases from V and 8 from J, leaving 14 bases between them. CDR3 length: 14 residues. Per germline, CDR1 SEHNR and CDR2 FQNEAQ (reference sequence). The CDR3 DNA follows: TGTGCCAGCAGCTTCGAGGAATCCGTTGATGAGCAGTTCTTC. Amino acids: CASSFEESVDEQFF.

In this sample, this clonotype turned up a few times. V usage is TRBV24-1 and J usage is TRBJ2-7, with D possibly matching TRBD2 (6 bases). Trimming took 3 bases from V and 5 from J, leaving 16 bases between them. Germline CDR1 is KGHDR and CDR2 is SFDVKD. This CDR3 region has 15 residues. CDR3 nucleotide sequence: TGTGCCACCAGTGATCCGGGAGTCGGTAGTAACGAGCAGTACTTC. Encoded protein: CATSDPGVGSNEQYF.

The CDR3: CASSYPGTGETQYF. In nucleotides, the CDR3 is TGTGCCAGCAGTTACCCAGGGACGGGAGAGACCCAGTACTTC. The chain combines TRBV6-6 with TRBJ2-5; D may be TRBD1 or TRBD2 (5 bases each). This CDR3 has 14 amino acids. Trimming cost V 2 bases and J 4 bases, with 11 bases left between them. The germline gives CDR1 MNHNY, CDR2 SVGAGI (reference sequence).

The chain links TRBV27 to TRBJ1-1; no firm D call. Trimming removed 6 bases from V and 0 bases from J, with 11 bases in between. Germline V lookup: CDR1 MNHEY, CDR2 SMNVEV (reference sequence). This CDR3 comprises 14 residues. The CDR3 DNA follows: TGTGCCAGCAGACTCCGAGGTTTGAACACTGAAGCTTTCTTT. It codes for CASRLRGLNTEAFF.

CDR3 residues: CASSLRTGGSRYEQYF. Here the CDR3 DNA reads TGTGCCAGCAGTTTACGGACAGGGGGGAGTCGATACGAGCAGTACTTC. The chain links TRBV27 to TRBJ2-7, with 10 nucleotides matching TRBD1. CDR1 is MNHEY and CDR2 is SMNVEV in the germline V gene (reference sequence). V lost 2 bases, J lost 4 bases, and 8 bases stayed unmatched. This CDR3 has 16 residues.

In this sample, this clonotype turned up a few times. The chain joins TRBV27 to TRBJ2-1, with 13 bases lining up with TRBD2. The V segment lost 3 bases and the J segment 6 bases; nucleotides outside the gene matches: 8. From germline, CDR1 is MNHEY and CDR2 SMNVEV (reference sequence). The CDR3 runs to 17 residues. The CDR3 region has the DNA TGTGCCAGCAGTTTGTACCAACTAGCGGGAGGGGTCAATGAGCAGTTCTTC. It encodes CASSLYQLAGGVNEQFF.

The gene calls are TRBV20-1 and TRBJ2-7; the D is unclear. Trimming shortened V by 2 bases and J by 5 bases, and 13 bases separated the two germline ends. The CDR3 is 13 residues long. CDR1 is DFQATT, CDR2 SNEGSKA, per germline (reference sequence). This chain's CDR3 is CSARNAGADEQYF. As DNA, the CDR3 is TGCAGTGCTAGAAACGCTGGCGCCGACGAGCAGTACTTC.

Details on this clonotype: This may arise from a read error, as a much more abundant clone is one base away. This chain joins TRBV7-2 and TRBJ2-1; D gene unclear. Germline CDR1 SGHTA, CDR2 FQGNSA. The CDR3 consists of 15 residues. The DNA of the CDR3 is TGTGCCAGCAGCTTAGCGGTGAGCTCCTACGATGAGCAGTTCTTC. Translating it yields CASSLAVSSYDEQFF.

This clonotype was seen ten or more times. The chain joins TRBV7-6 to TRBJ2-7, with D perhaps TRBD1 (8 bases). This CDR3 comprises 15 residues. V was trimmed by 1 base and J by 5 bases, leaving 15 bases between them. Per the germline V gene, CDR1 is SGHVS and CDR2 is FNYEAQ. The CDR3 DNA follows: TGTGCCAGCAGCTTAGAACAGGGGGGGATCGACGAGCAGTACTTC. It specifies CASSLEQGGIDEQYF.

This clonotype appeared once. The chain's CDR3 is CASSYGTSGGVRVGNEQFF. In nucleotides, the CDR3 is TGTGCCAGCAGTTACGGGACTAGCGGGGGGGTACGGGTTGGCAATGAGCAGTTCTTC. The J gene is TRBJ2-1, the V gene TRBV6-6, with 16 nucleotides matching TRBD2. V shed 2 bases, J shed 6 bases, and the junction held 10 bases outside the gene matches. The germline gives CDR1 MNHNY, CDR2 SVGAGI (reference sequence). This CDR3 contains 19 residues.

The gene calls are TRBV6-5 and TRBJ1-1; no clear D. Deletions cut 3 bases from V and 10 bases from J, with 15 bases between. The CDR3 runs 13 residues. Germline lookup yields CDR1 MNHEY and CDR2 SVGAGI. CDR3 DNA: TGTGCCAGCAGTTATTCAGACACGGACGGAGCTTTCTTT. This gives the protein CASSYSDTDGAFF.

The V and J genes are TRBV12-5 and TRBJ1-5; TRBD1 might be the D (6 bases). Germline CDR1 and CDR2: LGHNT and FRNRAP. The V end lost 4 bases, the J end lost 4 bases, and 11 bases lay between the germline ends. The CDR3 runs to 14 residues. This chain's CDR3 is CASGSTGWNQPQHF. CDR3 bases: TGTGCTAGTGGTTCTACAGGGTGGAATCAGCCCCAGCATTTT.